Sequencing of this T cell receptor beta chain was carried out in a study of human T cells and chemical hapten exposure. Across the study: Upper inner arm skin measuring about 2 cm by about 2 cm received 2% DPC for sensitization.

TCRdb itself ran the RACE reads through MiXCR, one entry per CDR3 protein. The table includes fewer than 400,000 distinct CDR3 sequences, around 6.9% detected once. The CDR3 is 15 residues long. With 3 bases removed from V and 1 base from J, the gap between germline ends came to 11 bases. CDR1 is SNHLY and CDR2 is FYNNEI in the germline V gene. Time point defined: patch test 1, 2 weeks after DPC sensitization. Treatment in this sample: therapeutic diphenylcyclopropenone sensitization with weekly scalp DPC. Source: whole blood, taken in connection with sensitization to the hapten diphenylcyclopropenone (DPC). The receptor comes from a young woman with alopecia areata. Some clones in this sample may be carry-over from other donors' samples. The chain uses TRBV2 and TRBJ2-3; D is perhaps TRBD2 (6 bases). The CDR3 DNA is TGTGCCAGCAGTGAGGGACTTTCCGGCACAGATACGCAGTATTTT. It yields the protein CASSEGLSGTDTQYF.